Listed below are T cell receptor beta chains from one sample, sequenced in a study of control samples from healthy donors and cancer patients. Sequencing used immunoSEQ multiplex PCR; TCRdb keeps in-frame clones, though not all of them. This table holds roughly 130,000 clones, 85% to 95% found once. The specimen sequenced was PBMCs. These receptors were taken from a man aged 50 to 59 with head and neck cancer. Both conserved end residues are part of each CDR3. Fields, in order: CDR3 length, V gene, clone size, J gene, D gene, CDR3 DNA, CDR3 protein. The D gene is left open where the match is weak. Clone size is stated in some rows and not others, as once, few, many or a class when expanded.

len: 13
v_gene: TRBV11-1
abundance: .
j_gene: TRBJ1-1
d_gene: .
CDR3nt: TGTGCCAGCAGCCAATCGAGGGGCACTGAAGCTTTCTTT
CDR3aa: CASSQSRGTEAFF

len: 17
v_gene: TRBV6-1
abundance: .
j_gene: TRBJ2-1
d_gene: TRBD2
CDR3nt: TGTGCCAGCAGTGAAAGGATCATAAGCGGGGGGCACGAGGAGCAGTTCTTC
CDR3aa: CASSERIISGGHEEQFF

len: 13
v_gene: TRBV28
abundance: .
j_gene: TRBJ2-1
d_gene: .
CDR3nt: TGTGCCAGCAGCTCTCCTAGCTACAATGAGCAGTTCTTC
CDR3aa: CASSSPSYNEQFF

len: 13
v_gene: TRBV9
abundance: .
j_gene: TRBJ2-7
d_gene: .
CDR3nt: TGTGCCAGCAGTGAGGCGCCCGCCTACGAGCAGTACTTC
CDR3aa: CASSEAPAYEQYF

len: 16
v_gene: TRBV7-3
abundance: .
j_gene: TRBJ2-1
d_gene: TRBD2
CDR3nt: TGTGCCAGCAGCTTACAACGCGGGGGATCCTACAATGAGCAGTTCTTC
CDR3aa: CASSLQRGGSYNEQFF

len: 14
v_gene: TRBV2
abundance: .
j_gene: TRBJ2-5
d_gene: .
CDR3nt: TGTGCCAGCGAAGCCGGGCCCGGTGGGGAGACCCAGTACTTC
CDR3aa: CASEAGPGGETQYF

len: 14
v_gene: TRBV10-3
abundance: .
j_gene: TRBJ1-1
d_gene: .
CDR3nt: TGTGCCATCAGTGAGGGGATCGTAGGAACTGAAGCTTTCTTT
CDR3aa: CAISEGIVGTEAFF

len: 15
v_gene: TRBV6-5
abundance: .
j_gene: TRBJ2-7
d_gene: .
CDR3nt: TGTGCCAGCAGGCCGGGCCGGCAAAGCTCCTACGAGCAGTACTTC
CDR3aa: CASRPGRQSSYEQYF

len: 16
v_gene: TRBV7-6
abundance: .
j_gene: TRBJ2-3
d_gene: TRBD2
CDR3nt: TGTGCCAGCAGCTTACGGGGGGGGGCCGGCACAGATACGCAGTATTTT
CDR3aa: CASSLRGGAGTDTQYF

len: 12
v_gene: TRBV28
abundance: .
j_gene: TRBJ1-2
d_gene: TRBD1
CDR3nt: TGTGCCAGCACTCCGGGACAGGAGGGCTACACCTTC
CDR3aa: CASTPGQEGYTF

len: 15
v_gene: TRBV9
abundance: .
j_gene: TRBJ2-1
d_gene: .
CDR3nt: TGTGCCAGCAGCGCGGATCCCGGACCTAGCTTGGAGCAGTTCTTC
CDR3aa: CASSADPGPSLEQFF

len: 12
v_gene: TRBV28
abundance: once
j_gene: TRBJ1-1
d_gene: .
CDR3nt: TGTGCCAGCAGTTTAGGCTACCCTGAAGCTTTCTTT
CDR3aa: CASSLGYPEAFF

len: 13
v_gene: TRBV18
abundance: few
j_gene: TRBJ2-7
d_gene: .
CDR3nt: TGTGCCAGCTCACCCGGAAGGACTTACGAGCAGTACTTC
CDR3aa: CASSPGRTYEQYF

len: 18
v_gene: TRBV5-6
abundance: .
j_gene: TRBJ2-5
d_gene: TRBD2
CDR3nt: TGTGCCAGCAGCCCAGGACTAGCGGGCCTACGGGGACAAGAGACCCAGTACTTC
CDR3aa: CASSPGLAGLRGQETQYF

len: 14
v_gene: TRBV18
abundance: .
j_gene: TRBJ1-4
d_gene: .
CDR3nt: TGTGCCAGCTCACCGGGGCTGGGTAATGAAAAACTGTTTTTT
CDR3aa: CASSPGLGNEKLFF

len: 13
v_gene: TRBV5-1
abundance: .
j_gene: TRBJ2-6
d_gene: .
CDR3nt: TGCGCCAGCAGCCAGGACCTCGCCAACGTCCTGACTTTC
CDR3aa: CASSQDLANVLTF

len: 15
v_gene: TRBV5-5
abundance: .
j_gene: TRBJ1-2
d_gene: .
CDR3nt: TGTGCCAGCAGCTCGGGACCTAAAGAGTCATATGGCTACACCTTC
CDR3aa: CASSSGPKESYGYTF

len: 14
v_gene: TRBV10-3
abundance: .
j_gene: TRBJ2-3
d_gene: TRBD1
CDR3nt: TGTGCCATCAGTGCAGGACAGGGGACAGATACGCAGTATTTT
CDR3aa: CAISAGQGTDTQYF

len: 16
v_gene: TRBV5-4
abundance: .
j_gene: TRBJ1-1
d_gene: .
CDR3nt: TGTGCCAGCAGTTTGGGGGCATCAACCCCGAACACTGAAGCTTTCTTT
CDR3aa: CASSLGASTPNTEAFF

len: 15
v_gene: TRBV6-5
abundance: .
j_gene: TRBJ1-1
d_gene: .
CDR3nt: TGTGCCAGCAGTCTAAAAGCAAATATCAACACTGAAGCTTTCTTT
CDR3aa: CASSLKANINTEAFF

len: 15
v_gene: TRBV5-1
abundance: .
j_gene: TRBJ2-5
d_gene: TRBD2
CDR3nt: TGCGCCAGCAGCTTGCTAGCGGGGGGTCAAGAGACCCAGTACTTC
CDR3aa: CASSLLAGGQETQYF

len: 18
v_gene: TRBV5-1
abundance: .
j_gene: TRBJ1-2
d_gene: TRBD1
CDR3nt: TGCGCCAGCAGCTTGTCTGGGACAGGGGCATCTCCTAACTATGGCTACACCTTC
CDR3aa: CASSLSGTGASPNYGYTF

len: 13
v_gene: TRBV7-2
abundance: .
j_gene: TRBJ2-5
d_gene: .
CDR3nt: TGTGCCAGCCGAGGAACAGGGAAGGAGACCCAGTACTTC
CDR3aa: CASRGTGKETQYF

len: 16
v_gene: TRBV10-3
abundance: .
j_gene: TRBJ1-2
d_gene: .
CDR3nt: TGTGCCATCAGTGAGTCTCGAGTCGGCGGGGGCTATGGCTACACCTTC
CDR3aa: CAISESRVGGGYGYTF

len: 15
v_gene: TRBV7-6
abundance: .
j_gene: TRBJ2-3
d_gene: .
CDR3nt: TGTGCCAGCAGCTCCCTAGCTTATAGCACAGATACGCAGTATTTT
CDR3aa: CASSSLAYSTDTQYF

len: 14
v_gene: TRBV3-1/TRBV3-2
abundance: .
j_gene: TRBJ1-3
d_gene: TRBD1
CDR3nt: TGTGCCAGCAGCCACAGACAGGGGCCAAACACCATATATTTT
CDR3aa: CASSHRQGPNTIYF

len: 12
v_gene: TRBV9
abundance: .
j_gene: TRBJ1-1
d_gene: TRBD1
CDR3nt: TGTGCCAGCAGCACAGGGGGGACTGAAGCTTTCTTT
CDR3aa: CASSTGGTEAFF

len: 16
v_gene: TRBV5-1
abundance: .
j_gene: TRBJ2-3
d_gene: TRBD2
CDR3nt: TGCGCCAGCAGCAGCAGCGGGGGGTTTACCCCAGATACGCAGTATTTT
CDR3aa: CASSSSGGFTPDTQYF

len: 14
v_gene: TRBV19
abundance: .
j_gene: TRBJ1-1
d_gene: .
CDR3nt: TGTGCCAGTAGTGCCGCCGGAGTAGGCACTGAAGCTTTCTTT
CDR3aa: CASSAAGVGTEAFF

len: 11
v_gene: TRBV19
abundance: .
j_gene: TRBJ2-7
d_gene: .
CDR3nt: TGTGCCAGTAGTAACAGCCGCGAGCAGTACTTC
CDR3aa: CASSNSREQYF

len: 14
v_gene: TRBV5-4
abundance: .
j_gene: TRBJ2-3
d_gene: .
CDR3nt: TGTGCCAGCACCCGGGTTGGGGGCTCAGATACGCAGTATTTT
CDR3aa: CASTRVGGSDTQYF

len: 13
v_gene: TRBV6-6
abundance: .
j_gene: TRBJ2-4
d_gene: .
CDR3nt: TGTGCCACCCGAGATGTAGCCAAAAACATTCAGTACTTC
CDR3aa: CATRDVAKNIQYF

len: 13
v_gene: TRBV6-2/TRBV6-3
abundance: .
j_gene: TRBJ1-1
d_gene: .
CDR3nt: TGTGCCAGCAGTTATCGGGGGGACACTGAAGCTTTCTTT
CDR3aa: CASSYRGDTEAFF

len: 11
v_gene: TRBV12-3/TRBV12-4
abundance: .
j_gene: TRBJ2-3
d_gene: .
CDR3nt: TGTGCCAGCAGTTTAGTCTCAGCGCAGTATTTT
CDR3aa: CASSLVSAQYF

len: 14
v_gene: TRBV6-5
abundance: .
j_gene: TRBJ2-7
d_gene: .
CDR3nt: TGTGCCAGCTCTCTTGAACACCGAACCTACGAGCAGTACTTC
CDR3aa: CASSLEHRTYEQYF

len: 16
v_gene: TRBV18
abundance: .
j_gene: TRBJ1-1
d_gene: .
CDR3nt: TGTGCCAGCTCATTTCCACCCGGGACAAGGAACACTGAAGCTTTCTTT
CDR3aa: CASSFPPGTRNTEAFF

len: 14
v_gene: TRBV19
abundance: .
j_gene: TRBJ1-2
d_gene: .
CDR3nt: TGTGCCAGTAGTAAGTATGACAGGCTCGGAGGCTACACCTTC
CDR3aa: CASSKYDRLGGYTF

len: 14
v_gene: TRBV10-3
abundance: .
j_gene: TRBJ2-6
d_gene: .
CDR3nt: TGTGCCATCAGTGAAACCTCTGGGGCCAACGTCCTGACTTTC
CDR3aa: CAISETSGANVLTF

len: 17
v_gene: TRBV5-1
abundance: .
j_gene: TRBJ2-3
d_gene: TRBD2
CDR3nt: TGCGCCAGCAGCCTACCGGGACTAGCGGGGGGGGCAGATACGCAGTATTTT
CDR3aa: CASSLPGLAGGADTQYF

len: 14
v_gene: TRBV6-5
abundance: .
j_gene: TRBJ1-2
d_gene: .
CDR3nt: TGTGCCAGCAGCGTCAGCCAGGGGATTGGGGGCTACACCTTC
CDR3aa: CASSVSQGIGGYTF

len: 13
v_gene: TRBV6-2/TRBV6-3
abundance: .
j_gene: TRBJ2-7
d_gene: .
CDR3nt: TGTGCCAGCAGTTACGCGTTAAACTACGAGCAGTACTTC
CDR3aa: CASSYALNYEQYF

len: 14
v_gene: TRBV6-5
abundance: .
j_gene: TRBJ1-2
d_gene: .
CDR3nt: TGTGCCAGCAGACCGAGTCGCGCTAACTATGGCTACACCTTC
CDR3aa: CASRPSRANYGYTF

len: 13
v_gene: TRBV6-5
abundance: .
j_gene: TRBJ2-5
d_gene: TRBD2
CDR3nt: TGTGCCAGCAGAGGGACTAGCGTGGAGACCCAGTACTTC
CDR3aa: CASRGTSVETQYF

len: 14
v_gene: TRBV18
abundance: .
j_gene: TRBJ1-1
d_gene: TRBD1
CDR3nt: TGTGCCAGCTCACCCGCCGGGACAGACCTTGAAGCTTTCTTT
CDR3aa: CASSPAGTDLEAFF

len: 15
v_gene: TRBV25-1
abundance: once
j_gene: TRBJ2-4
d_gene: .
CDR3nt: TGTGCCAGCAGTCAAGATTGGGGGGCCAAAAACATTCAGTACTTC
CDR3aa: CASSQDWGAKNIQYF

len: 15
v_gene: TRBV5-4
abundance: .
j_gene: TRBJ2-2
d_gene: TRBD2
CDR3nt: TGTGCCGGAGAATCTAGCGGTGTAAGGACCGGGGAGCTGTTTTTT
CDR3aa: CAGESSGVRTGELFF

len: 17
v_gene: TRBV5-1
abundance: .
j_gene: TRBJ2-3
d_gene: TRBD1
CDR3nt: TGCGCCAGCAGCTACCCCGGACAGGGGGATGGCACAGATACGCAGTATTTT
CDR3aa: CASSYPGQGDGTDTQYF

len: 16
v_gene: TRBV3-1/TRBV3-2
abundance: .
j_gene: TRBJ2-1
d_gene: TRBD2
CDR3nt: TGTGCCAGCAGCCAAGATTACAGCGGGGGCCTCAATGAGCAGTTCTTC
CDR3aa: CASSQDYSGGLNEQFF

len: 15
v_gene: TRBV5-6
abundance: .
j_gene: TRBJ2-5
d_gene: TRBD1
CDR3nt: TGTGCCAGCAGCCAAACACAGGGGCCCCAAGAGACCCAGTACTTC
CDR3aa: CASSQTQGPQETQYF

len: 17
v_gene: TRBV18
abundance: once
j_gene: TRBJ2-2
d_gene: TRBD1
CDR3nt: TGTGCCAGCTCACCGAAGGACAGGATCTCGAACACCGGGGAGCTGTTTTTT
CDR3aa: CASSPKDRISNTGELFF

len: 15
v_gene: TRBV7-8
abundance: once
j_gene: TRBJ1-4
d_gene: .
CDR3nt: TGTGCCAGCAGCTTAGCGGGGTTGGGCAATGAAAAACTGTTTTTT
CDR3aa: CASSLAGLGNEKLFF

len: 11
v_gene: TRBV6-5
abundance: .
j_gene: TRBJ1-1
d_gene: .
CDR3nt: TGTGCCAGCAGTATGTACACTGAAGCTTTCTTT
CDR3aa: CASSMYTEAFF

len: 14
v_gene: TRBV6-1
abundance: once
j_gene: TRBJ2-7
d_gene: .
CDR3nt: TGTGCCAGCAGTGAAGCAGGGATCTCCTACGAGCAGTACTTC
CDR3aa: CASSEAGISYEQYF

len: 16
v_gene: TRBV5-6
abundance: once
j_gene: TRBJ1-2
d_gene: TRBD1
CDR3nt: TGTGCCAGCAGCTTGGCGGGGGACAGGTCTAACTATGGCTACACCTTC
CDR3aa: CASSLAGDRSNYGYTF

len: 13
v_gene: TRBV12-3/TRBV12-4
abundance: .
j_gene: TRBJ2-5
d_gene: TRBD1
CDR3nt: TGTGCCAGCATCAAAGACAGGGGAGAGACCCAGTACTTC
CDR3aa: CASIKDRGETQYF

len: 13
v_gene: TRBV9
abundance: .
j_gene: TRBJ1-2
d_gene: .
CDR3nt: TGTGCCAGCAGCGTAGCCCCAGCGAGCGGCTACACCTTC
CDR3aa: CASSVAPASGYTF

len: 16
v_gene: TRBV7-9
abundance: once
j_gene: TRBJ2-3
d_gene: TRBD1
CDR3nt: TGTGCCAGCAGCACGGGACAGGGAAGAGGTCCAGATACGCAGTATTTT
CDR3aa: CASSTGQGRGPDTQYF

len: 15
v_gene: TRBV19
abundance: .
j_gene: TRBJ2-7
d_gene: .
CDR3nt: TGTGCCAGTAGTATTTGGGCTAGTAAACTAGATGAGCAGTACTTC
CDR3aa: CASSIWASKLDEQYF